The 29 T cell receptor beta chains given below trace back to one sample, sequenced in a study of blood T cells in healthy people across ages (dated by TCRdb to the mid-2010s). The library was prepared using 5' RACE. Sequencing relied on an Illumina HiSeq 2500. A second PCR of roughly 7 to 11 cycles was performed with a sample-barcoded 5' primer and a J-beta primer mix. The public reads were reprocessed in TCRdb via fastp at Q25 and MiXCR, keeping in-frame beta chains. Duplicate CDR3 protein sequences are folded into a single record with the most common DNA and genes. The sample has 710,000 or so distinct CDR3 sequences on record, about 32% of them singletons. 15% of the sample goes to the ten largest clones. The sequenced sample was blood. The receptors derive from a woman of 80 years or more in good health. Donor details come from another sample of the same person, matched by shared clones.

Remarks on this clonotype: The junction departs from germline at one end; a sequencing error may be responsible. The CDR3 DNA reads TGTGTCAGCTCACCGCCAGAGATTGACTATGGCTACACCTTC. The encoded protein is CVSSPPEIDYGYTF. This sequence joins TRBV18 and TRBJ1-2; D is ambiguous. CDR3 length equals 14 residues. Germline CDR1 KGHSH, CDR2 LQKENI.

The chain carries TRBV3-1 and TRBJ2-1, with D tentatively TRBD1 (5 bases). Germline assignment: CDR1 LGHDT and CDR2 YNNKEL (reference sequence). V was cut by 0 bases and J by 15 bases, with 18 bases left in between. The CDR3 has 14 amino acids. The CDR3: CASSQDRAGLSRFF. CDR3 bases: TGTGCCAGCAGCCAAGATCGGGCAGGGCTTAGTAGGTTCTTC.

This clonotype has at least ten counts. This chain connects TRBV20-1 to TRBJ2-1, with 11 bases that match TRBD2. The CDR3 totals 14 residues. V shed 4 bases and J 4 bases; nucleotides not matched to a gene: 3. Germline V gene lookup returns CDR1 DFQATT and CDR2 SNEGSKA (reference sequence). In DNA, the CDR3 is TGCAGTGCTACGACTAGCGGGGTTTACAATGAGCAGTTCTTC. This codes for CSATTSGVYNEQFF.

This clonotype was picked up a small number of times. The gene calls are TRBV28 and TRBJ1-1; 9 positions match TRBD1. J gave up 6 bases and V 6 bases, and 8 bases lay outside the gene matches. Germline V lookup: CDR1 MDHEN, CDR2 SYDVKM. The CDR3 sequence is 14 residues long. The CDR3 loop reads CASRSTGGKAEAFF. CDR3 in DNA: TGTGCCAGCAGGTCTACAGGGGGCAAAGCTGAAGCTTTCTTT.

This clonotype appeared many times. This chain uses TRBV20-1 with TRBJ2-1; D is possibly TRBD1 (6 bases). V shed 7 bases and J shed 4 bases, with 8 bases lying between them. CDR1 DFQATT and CDR2 SNEGSKA come from the germline V gene (reference sequence). This CDR3 has 11 amino acids. The CDR3 DNA reads as TGCAGTGTCCAGGGGTACAATGAGCAGTTCTTC. Translated: CSVQGYNEQFF.

On this clonotype: One end of the junction is discordant with germline, which a read error may explain. The V gene is TRBV7-6, the J gene TRBJ1-1, with 7 bases aligning to TRBD1. The CDR3 is 14 amino acids. CDR1 is SGHVS, CDR2 FNYEAQ, per germline. CDR3 sequence reads: CASSEIQGNAEAFF. The CDR3 nucleotides are TGTGCCAGCAGCGAGATACAGGGGAACGCTGAAGCTTTCTTT. Using reference TRBV7-6 and TRBJ1-1 for the parts outside the CDR3, the full variable domain is GAGVSQSPRYKVTKRGQDVALRCDPISGHVSLYWYRQALGQGPEFLTYFNYEAQQDKSGLPNDRFSAERPEGSISTLTIQRTEQRDSAMYRCASSEIQGNAEAFFGQGTRLTVV.

This clonotype showed up just a few times. V gene TRBV6-6 combines with J gene TRBJ2-4; D is unclear. V was pared by 0 bases and J by 8 bases, with 8 bases between. The CDR3 length is 13 residues. The V gene's germline CDR1 is MNHNY and CDR2 SVGAGI (reference sequence). This CDR3 reads CASSYSPGDIQYF. The DNA for the CDR3 is TGTGCCAGCAGTTACTCCCCCGGCGACATTCAGTACTTC.

This clonotype was observed at least ten times. V is TRBV4-2 and J is TRBJ2-3, with 7 bases fitting TRBD1. V lost 0 bases, J lost 1 base, and 10 bases stayed unmatched. This CDR3 region has 18 residues. Germline lookup yields CDR1 LGHNA and CDR2 YNFKEQ. The CDR3 coding sequence is TGTGCCAGCAGCCAAGATCAGCGAGGACAGGACCGCACAGATACGCAGTATTTT. This gives the protein CASSQDQRGQDRTDTQYF.

This clonotype was recorded many times. The chain couples TRBV6-1 to TRBJ2-5; possibly TRBD1 for D (6 bases). V lost 8 bases and J 1 base, leaving 14 bases between the germline ends. Germline CDR1 MNHNS, CDR2 SASEGT. The CDR3 runs 14 residues. As DNA, the CDR3 is TGTGCCAGCGGCGGAGGACAGATCCAAGAGACCCAGTACTTC. It specifies CASGGGQIQETQYF.

On this clonotype: A much bigger clone sits one base away, suggesting this may be a read error. The gene calls are TRBV7-2 and TRBJ2-4; TRBD1 might be the D (5 bases). The CDR3 is 14 residues long. V lost 6 bases and J 9 bases, leaving 18 bases between the germline ends. Germline V gene data show CDR1 as SGHTA and CDR2 as FQGNSA. CDR3 loop: CASSQTVARGIQYF. Written as DNA, the CDR3 is TGTGCCAGCAGTCAGACAGTAGCACGCGGCATTCAGTACTTC.

The V and J genes are TRBV6-1 and TRBJ2-6; D unclear. CDR3 length: 18 residues. Germline values: CDR1 MNHNS, CDR2 SASEGT. The germline V and J ends were trimmed by 5 bases and 0 bases, with 17 bases remaining between them. The chain's CDR3 is CASSRPPESYSGANVLTF. The CDR3 coding sequence is TGTGCCAGCAGTAGGCCCCCGGAGTCCTACTCTGGGGCCAACGTCCTGACTTTC.

Of note for this clonotype: Being one base from a much bigger clone, this may be a read error. The rearrangement joins TRBV28 to TRBJ2-5; tentative D call: TRBD1 (7 bases). Germline V gives CDR1 MDHEN, CDR2 SYDVKM. This CDR3 has 14 amino acids. With 9 bases removed from V and 11 bases from J, the gap between germline ends came to 25 bases. The CDR3 spells CASRRGRGYNEQYF. In DNA form, the CDR3 reads TGTGCCAGTCGGAGGGGGCGAGGGTACAATGAGCAGTACTTC.

This chain connects TRBV6-2 or TRBV6-3 to TRBJ2-5; D unresolved. CDR1 and CDR2 from the germline V gene are MNHEY and SVGEGT. Between the trimmed V and J ends, which lost 5 bases and 5 bases, there was a span of 9 bases. The CDR3 runs to 12 residues. In DNA form, the CDR3 reads TGTGCCAGCAGTGGTTCCCTGGAGACCCAGTACTTC. This sequence encodes CASSGSLETQYF.

This clonotype was found many times. The chain is built from TRBV9 and TRBJ1-2; TRBD1 is a possible D gene (6 bases). Trimming removed 3 bases at V and 8 bases at J, with 17 bases between. The CDR3 covers 14 residues. Germline CDR1 reads SGDLS; CDR2 reads YYNGEE. For the CDR3, the DNA is TGTGCCAGCAGCGAACTTACAGGGAATGGCGGCTACACCTTC. This sequence encodes CASSELTGNGGYTF. The full variable domain, rest sourced from reference TRBV9 and TRBJ1-2, is DSGVTQTPKHLITATGQRVTLRCSPRSGDLSVYWYQQSLDQGLQFLIQYYNGEERAKGNILERFSAQQFPDLHSELNLSSLELGDSALYFCASSELTGNGGYTFGSGTRLTVV.

In its sample, this clonotype was seen many times. The chain carries TRBV12-3 or TRBV12-4 and TRBJ1-1, with D possibly matching TRBD1 (6 bases). Trimming pared 5 bases from V and 10 bases from J, leaving 17 bases between. There are 13 residues in the CDR3. CDR3 in amino acids: CASSPTAGARAFF. The CDR3 DNA reads TGTGCCAGCAGTCCTACCGCGGGGGCGAGAGCTTTCTTT.

This clonotype was seen just once. V usage is TRBV4-2 and J usage is TRBJ2-3; TRBD2 matches at 11 bases. Trimming at V came to 0 bases and at J to 0 bases, leaving 5 bases not matched to a gene. The CDR3 is 18 amino acids. CDR1 is LGHNA and CDR2 is YNFKEQ in the germline V gene. This CDR3 reads CASSQELAGAISTDTQYF. The CDR3 nucleotides are TGTGCCAGCAGCCAAGAACTAGCGGGGGCGATTAGCACAGATACGCAGTATTTT.

The genes are TRBV20-1 and TRBJ2-4, with TRBD2 identical over 12 bases. Matching the DNA end better, TRBJ2-7 makes the J call doubtful. The germline gives CDR1 DFQATT, CDR2 SNEGSKA (reference sequence). This CDR3 has 17 residues. CDR3 loop: CSARGVASGRAWDEQYF. Written as DNA, the CDR3 is TGCAGTGCTAGGGGAGTGGCTAGCGGGAGGGCTTGGGACGAGCAGTACTTC.

The J gene is TRBJ2-1, the V gene TRBV11-2, with 14 bases aligning to TRBD2. The CDR3 is 17 residues long. CDR1 is SGHAT and CDR2 is FQNNGV in the germline V gene. The trim removed 5 bases at V and 15 bases at J, leaving 18 bases unmatched. CDR3 sequence (DNA): TGTGCCAGCAGCCCACACCGACCGGGACTAGCGGGAGCTGTTGGGTTCTTC. Its translation: CASSPHRPGLAGAVGFF.

The chain employs TRBV20-1 and TRBJ2-1, with TRBD2 identical over 10 bases. The CDR3 has 13 amino acids. From germline, CDR1 is DFQATT and CDR2 SNEGSKA (reference sequence). In DNA form, the CDR3 reads TGCAGCCCCAGAAGCGGGGGGGCCAATGAGCAGTTCTTC. This translates into CSPRSGGANEQFF.

In regard to this clonotype: The junction does not match germline at one end; this may be a read error. The gene calls are TRBV12-3 or TRBV12-4 and TRBJ2-3, with D unresolved. This CDR3 is built from 16 residues. DNA of the CDR3: TGTGCCAGCAGTTTCGACGCATCTGTGAGCGCAGATGCGCAGTATTTT. This translates into CASSFDASVSADAQYF.

This clonotype was counted at least ten times. The chain is built from TRBV27 and TRBJ1-1; possibly TRBD1 for D (5 bases). Trimming took off 6 bases at V and 2 bases at J, with 16 bases between the two ends. The CDR3 is 15 amino acids. Germline loops: CDR1 MNHEY, CDR2 SMNVEV (reference sequence). The CDR3 reads CASSWGGEGNTEAFF. CDR3 DNA sequence: TGTGCCAGCAGCTGGGGGGGGGAGGGAAACACTGAAGCTTTCTTT.

This clonotype occurred many times. V and J are TRBV28 and TRBJ2-7; D is perhaps TRBD1 (6 bases). CDR1 and CDR2 (germline): MDHEN, SYDVKM. V was shortened by 6 bases and J by 7 bases, with 16 bases between the two germline ends. The CDR3 has 13 residues. CDR3 coding DNA: TGTGCCAGCAGGCGGACAGTACAGGCTGAGCAGTACTTC. This codes for CASRRTVQAEQYF.

As concerns this clonotype: A much larger clone sits a single nucleotide away, making a read error possible. J is TRBJ2-5 and V is TRBV7-2; 7 nucleotides agree with TRBD2. The J segment lost 11 bases and the V segment lost 5 bases, leaving 8 bases of the junction unmatched. The CDR3 totals 12 residues. Germline assignment: CDR1 SGHTA and CDR2 FQGNSA. Here the CDR3 DNA reads TGTGCCAGCAGCAAACTAGCGAATGAGCAGTACTTC. Translated: CASSKLANEQYF.

This clonotype was counted at least ten times. The chain links TRBV20-1 to TRBJ2-7; D may be TRBD1 (6 bases). Trimming took off 3 bases at V and 2 bases at J, with 11 bases between the two ends. Looked up from germline, CDR1 is DFQATT and CDR2 is SNEGSKA (reference sequence). The CDR3 runs 13 residues. CDR3 bases: TGCAGTGCTAGCAGGGGCTCGACCTACGAGCAGTACTTC. Its translation is CSASRGSTYEQYF.

The table lists this clonotype with many counts. The chain carries TRBV9 and TRBJ2-5; D tentatively fits TRBD1 or TRBD2 (5 bases each). The CDR3 is 13 amino acids. CDR1 is SGDLS, CDR2 YYNGEE, per germline. V was cut by 3 bases and J by 4 bases, with 10 bases left in between. The DNA of the CDR3 is TGTGCCAGCAGCGGGGGACGCTTAGAGACCCAGTACTTC. Translated: CASSGGRLETQYF.

The chain uses TRBV3-1 and TRBJ1-2, with TRBD1 identical over 8 bases. CDR1 is LGHDT, CDR2 YNNKEL, per germline (reference sequence). V lost 4 bases and J lost 4; bases outside the gene matches: 5. The CDR3 is made up of 14 amino acids. The CDR3 loop reads CASSLSGGAYGYTF. CDR3 DNA: TGTGCCAGCAGCCTGTCAGGGGGCGCCTATGGCTACACCTTC. Full variable domain (outside the CDR3, taken from reference TRBV3-1 and TRBJ1-2): DTAVSQTPKYLVTQMGNDKSIKCEQNLGHDTMYWYKQDSKKFLKIMFSYNNKELIINETVPNRFSPKSPDKAHLNLHINSLELGDSAVYFCASSLSGGAYGYTFGSGTRLTVV.

This clonotype was counted ten times or more. V gene TRBV12-3 or TRBV12-4 combines with J gene TRBJ2-7; the match to TRBD2 covers 11 bases. The CDR3 spans 12 residues. V gave up 5 bases and J gave up 8 bases; unmatched junction bases: 2. CDR3 nucleotides: TGTGCCAGCAGTACTAGCGGGGGTAAGCAGTACTTC. Its translation: CASSTSGGKQYF.

This clonotype came up many times. The gene calls are TRBV7-8 and TRBJ1-1; TRBD1 matches 7 bases. V lost 5 bases and J lost 3; bases outside the gene matches: 3. This CDR3 has 13 residues. Per germline, CDR1 SGHVS and CDR2 FQNEAQ. CDR3 sequence reads: CASSPDRDTEAFF. The DNA for the CDR3 is TGTGCCAGCAGCCCCGACAGGGACACTGAAGCTTTCTTT.

At least ten counts were recorded for this clonotype. The V and J genes are TRBV5-1 and TRBJ2-7, with D possibly being TRBD2 (5 bases). CDR3 length: 14 residues. Germline CDR1 SGHRS, CDR2 YFSETQ. Trimming removed 4 bases at V and 0 bases at J, with 11 bases between. The CDR3: CASSREGGSYEQYF. As DNA, the CDR3 is TGCGCCAGCAGCCGCGAAGGAGGCTCCTACGAGCAGTACTTC.